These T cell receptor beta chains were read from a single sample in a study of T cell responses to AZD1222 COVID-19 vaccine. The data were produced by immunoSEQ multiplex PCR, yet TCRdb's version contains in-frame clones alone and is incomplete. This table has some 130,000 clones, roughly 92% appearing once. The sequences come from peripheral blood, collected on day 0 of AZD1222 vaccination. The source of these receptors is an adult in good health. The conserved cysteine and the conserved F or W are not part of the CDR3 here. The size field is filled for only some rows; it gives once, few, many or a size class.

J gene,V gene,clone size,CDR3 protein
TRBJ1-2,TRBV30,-,AWSVEQVDYGYT
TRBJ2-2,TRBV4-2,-,ASSPAGVLMNTGELF
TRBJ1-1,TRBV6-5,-,ASRALRGDTEAF
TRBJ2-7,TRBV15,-,ATSRDTGGSDEQY
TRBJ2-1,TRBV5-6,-,ASSLYVPDRYNEQF
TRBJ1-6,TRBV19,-,ASILGDSRDSSLH
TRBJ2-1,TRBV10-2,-,ASSEGTSGPYSYNEQF
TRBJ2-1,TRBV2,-,ASSLASGANNEQF
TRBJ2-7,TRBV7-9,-,ASSFQGGSYEQY
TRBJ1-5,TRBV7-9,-,ASSNTSSLASNQPQH
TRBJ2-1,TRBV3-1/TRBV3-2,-,ASSQEISLF
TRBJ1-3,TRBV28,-,ASSLMAAGRNTIY
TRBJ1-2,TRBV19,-,ASRTQGTNYGYT
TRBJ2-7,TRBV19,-,ASSDGLGDYEQY
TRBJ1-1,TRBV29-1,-,SVQEGGATEAF
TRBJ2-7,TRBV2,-,ASSEGQGRYEQY
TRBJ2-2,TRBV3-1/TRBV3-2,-,ASSQGMNTGELF
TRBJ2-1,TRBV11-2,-,ASRFPGLAGGYEQF
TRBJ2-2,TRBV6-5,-,ASSYWRQGRTGELF
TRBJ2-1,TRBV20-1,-,SASSRGVETSGRHEQF
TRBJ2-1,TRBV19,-,ASSMGPRLPYNEQF
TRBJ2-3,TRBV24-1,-,ATSVGSADTQY
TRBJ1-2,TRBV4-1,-,ASSQDFRTGVNYGYT
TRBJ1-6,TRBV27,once,ASSPKQGSTTYNSPLH
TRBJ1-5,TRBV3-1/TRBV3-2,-,ASSHDRDRSWPQH
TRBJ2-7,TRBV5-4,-,ASSLGGSGPSYEQY
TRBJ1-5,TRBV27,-,ASSLWGGAGNQPQH
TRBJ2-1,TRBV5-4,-,ASSSRGYLSYNEQF
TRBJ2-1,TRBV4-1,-,ASSQGRTSGGSRNEQF
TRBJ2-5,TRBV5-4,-,ASIKGAGEARETQY
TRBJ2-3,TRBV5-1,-,ASSLAQSTDTQY
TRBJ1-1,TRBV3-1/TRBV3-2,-,ASSQYRTVGTEAF
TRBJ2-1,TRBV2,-,ASSEQSYNEQF
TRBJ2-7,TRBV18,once,ASSQRQAYEQY
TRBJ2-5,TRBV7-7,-,ASSSGRARETQY
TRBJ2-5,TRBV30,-,AWSVGAGVSETQY
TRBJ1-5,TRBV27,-,ASSGRGLHQPQH
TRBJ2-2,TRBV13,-,ASSLGGRTGELF
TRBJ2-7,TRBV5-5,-,ASSLGHQNTL
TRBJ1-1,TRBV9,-,ASSPAAGGATEAF
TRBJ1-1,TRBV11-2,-,ASSLEPRGITEAF
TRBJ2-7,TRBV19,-,ASSKDRAYEQY
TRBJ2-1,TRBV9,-,ASSVDAGHSYNEQF
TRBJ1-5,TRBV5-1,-,ASSLAQGADQPQH
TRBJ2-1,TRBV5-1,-,ASSRAGTSSYNEQF
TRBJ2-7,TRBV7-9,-,ASSRGHQSSYEQY
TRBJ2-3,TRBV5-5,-,ASSLVTSGSYDTQY
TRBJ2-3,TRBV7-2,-,ASSPHRDTDTQY
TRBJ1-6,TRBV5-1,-,ASKDWGSNSPLH
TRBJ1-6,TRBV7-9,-,ASSLQGELNSPLH
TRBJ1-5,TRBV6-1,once,ASSEGGGNQPQH
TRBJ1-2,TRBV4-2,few,ASSHWGAGGYT
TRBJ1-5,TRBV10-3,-,AISDEWVENSNQPQH
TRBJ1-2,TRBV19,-,ASKSGSGGEGYGYT
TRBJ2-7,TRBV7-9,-,ASSLAGTGFYEQY